This T cell receptor beta chain was retrieved from a study of tissue T cells after allogeneic stem cell transplantation. Study results and limitations: Tissue-detected TCR repertoire was only partly captured by blood and spleen T cells. Limitations included a small, clinically heterogeneous cohort and limited sampling depth.

Of note for this clone: Its specificity is not known.

Sequencing used immunoSEQ multiplex PCR; TCRdb keeps in-frame clones, though not all of them. The table shows fewer than 6,500 clones, with roughly 70% occurring only once. This CDR3 region has 14 residues. In germline, CDR1 is LNHDA, CDR2 SQIVND (reference sequence). Losses at the gene ends were 11 bases for V and 3 bases for J; bases not matched to a gene: 13. The chain couples TRBV19 to TRBJ2-7; TRBD1 matches at 7 bases. The receptor was isolated from a woman between 18 and 49 years old with breast cancer. The sequencing used tissue from the stomach, collected at autopsy. CDR3 coding DNA: TGTGCCCGCCCCGTGGGGACAGAGTTCTACGAGCAGTACTTC. Amino acid sequence: CARPVGTEFYEQYF.